A selection of T cell receptor beta chains follows, all from one sample in a study of blood T cells in healthy people across ages. A single record per CDR3 protein comes from TCRdb applying MiXCR to the 5' RACE reads. The sample carries 750,000 to 950,000 distinct CDR3 sequences, roughly 26% recorded once. The sample was also reused in another study, on T cells of mothers and their children.

Sequenced material: blood. All receptors come from a boy younger than 18 in good health. CDR3s include the opening cysteine and the closing phenylalanine or tryptophan. Each record gives: D gene, J gene, clone size, V gene, CDR3 DNA, CDR3 protein. A D gene is named only where the DNA matches it firmly. Not every row has a clone size; where given, it reads once, few, many or a size class.

>NA|TRBJ2-3|few|TRBV21-1
TGTGCCAGCACCTATCCCAGGTGGAGGGACCCCTTGACAGATACGCAGTATTTT
CASTYPRWRDPLTDTQYF
>TRBD2|TRBJ2-5|few|TRBV3-1
TGTGCCAGCAGCACCCTAGCGGGGGAAGAGACCCAGTACTTC
CASSTLAGEETQYF
>NA|TRBJ2-1|NA|TRBV2
TGTGCCAGCAGTGAGCTAGCCCCCGGAACCTACAATGAGCAGTTCTTC
CASSELAPGTYNEQFF
>NA|TRBJ1-2|few|TRBV29-1
TGCAGCGCACCCCGGGCGAGCTATGGCTACACCTTC
CSAPRASYGYTF
>TRBD1|TRBJ1-4|NA|TRBV3-1
TGTGCCAGCAGCCAGACAGGGGGTGGAAAACTGTTTTTT
CASSQTGGGKLFF
>NA|TRBJ2-5|few|TRBV9
TGTGCCAGCAGCACCCGGGAAGGGCCCGGGGAGACCCAGTACTTC
CASSTREGPGETQYF
>TRBD1|TRBJ2-6|few|TRBV7-9
TGTGCCAGCAGCCAGACAGGGACTGGGGCCAACGTCCTGACTTTC
CASSQTGTGANVLTF
>NA|TRBJ1-5|NA|TRBV15
TGTGCCACCAGCAGAGATCAAGGGAGCAATCAGCCCCAGCATTTT
CATSRDQGSNQPQHF
>NA|TRBJ2-7|few|TRBV28
TGTGCCAGCAGTTTTCCCCCGGCCGGGACGGGGGACTACGAGCAGTACTTC
CASSFPPAGTGDYEQYF
>TRBD1|TRBJ2-2|few|TRBV29-1
TGCAGCGTCCGACAGGGCGATTTAACCGGGGAGCTGTTTTTT
CSVRQGDLTGELFF
>NA|TRBJ1-6|NA|TRBV11-2
TGTGCCAGCAGCTTGGGGGGTCCCCCCGACAGGAGATATAATTCACCCCTCCACTTT
CASSLGGPPDRRYNSPLHF
>NA|TRBJ1-2|few|TRBV4-2
TGTGCCAGCAGCCACCGGGACCGATTCTTCTACGGCTACACCTTC
CASSHRDRFFYGYTF
>NA|TRBJ2-5|many|TRBV9
TGTGCCAGCAGCGTAGGTAGGGGAGGACAAGAGACCCAGTACTTC
CASSVGRGGQETQYF
>NA|TRBJ2-1|NA|TRBV28
TGTGCCGGCAGTTTATTAATGTCCAATGAGCAGTTCTTC
CAGSLLMSNEQFF
>TRBD1|TRBJ1-4|NA|TRBV4-2
TGTGCCAGCAGCCCGGGGGGACAGGGAAGCGAAAAACTGTTTTTT
CASSPGGQGSEKLFF
>TRBD1|TRBJ2-1|NA|TRBV9
TGTGCCAGCAGCGAGACAGGGGAGATTTACAATGAGCAGTTCTTC
CASSETGEIYNEQFF
>NA|TRBJ2-5|NA|TRBV25-1
TGTGCCAGCAGTGAAAAAGGAGGGTTAGAGACCCAGTACTTC
CASSEKGGLETQYF
>NA|TRBJ1-5|NA|TRBV6-1
TGTGCCAGCAGTGGACCCTCAGGGATCCAGCCCCAGCATTTT
CASSGPSGIQPQHF
>NA|TRBJ2-2|once|TRBV12-3/TRBV12-4
TGTGCCAGCAGCTATAGCGTCGGCGGGGAGCTGTTTTTT
CASSYSVGGELFF
>TRBD2|TRBJ2-5|few|TRBV6-1
TGTGCCAGCAGCCTCGGTGGGACTAGCGGGGGTGGCGAGACCCAGTACTTC
CASSLGGTSGGGETQYF
>NA|TRBJ2-7|few|TRBV7-9
TGTGCCAGCAGCCACAGGGAAAGAGGGACCTACGAGCAGTACTTC
CASSHRERGTYEQYF
>TRBD2|TRBJ2-5|NA|TRBV6-5
TGTGCCAGCAGAGGGACTAGCGGGAGCATACAGACCCAGTACTTC
CASRGTSGSIQTQYF
>NA|TRBJ2-6|NA|TRBV10-2
TGCGCCAGCAGGGACTACCTTAGCTCTGGGACCAACGTCCTGACTTTC
CASRDYLSSGTNVLTF
>NA|TRBJ2-1|NA|TRBV5-1
TGCGCCAGCAGCTTGGACAGGGCCTACTCCTACAATGAGCAGTCCTTC
CASSLDRAYSYNEQSF
>TRBD2|TRBJ2-5|few|TRBV29-1
TGCAGCGTGGCTGGACTAGCGGGAGCGTTCCAAGAGACCCAGTACTTC
CSVAGLAGAFQETQYF
>TRBD1|TRBJ1-5|NA|TRBV5-1
TGCGCCAGCAGCATGGGACAGGGGGCTGGTCAGCCCCAGCATTTT
CASSMGQGAGQPQHF
>NA|TRBJ2-1|few|TRBV7-9
TGTGCCAGCAGCCAACGAACAGCCTCGTCGTACAATGAGCAGTTCTTC
CASSQRTASSYNEQFF
>NA|TRBJ2-3|NA|TRBV7-3
TGTGCCAGCAGCTTAGGTGGGGGCCCTAGCACAGATACGCAGTATTTT
CASSLGGGPSTDTQYF
>NA|TRBJ2-1|NA|TRBV5-1
TGCGCCAGCAGCCCGGGGACGGGGGGCCCTTACAATGAGCAGTTCTTC
CASSPGTGGPYNEQFF
>TRBD1|TRBJ1-6|few|TRBV7-9
TGTGCCAGCGGAATGGACAGGGGGTACCCAGATTCACCCCTCCACTTT
CASGMDRGYPDSPLHF
>NA|TRBJ1-1|few|TRBV18
TGTGCCAGCTCACCGCGAACAGTCACTGAAGCTTTCTTT
CASSPRTVTEAFF
>NA|TRBJ1-5|NA|TRBV4-3
TGCGCCAGCAGCCAAGACTATACGGGCAGGGTAGAGCAGCCCCAGCATTTT
CASSQDYTGRVEQPQHF
>TRBD2|TRBJ2-1|once|TRBV9
TGTGCCAGCAGCGCGCGAACCTATCTAGCGGGGGCACCAAATGAGCAGTTCTTC
CASSARTYLAGAPNEQFF
>NA|TRBJ2-7|few|TRBV21-1
TGTGCCAGCCCCCCCCGGACCTACGAGCAGTACTTC
CASPPRTYEQYF
>TRBD2|TRBJ2-7|few|TRBV7-8
TGTGCCAGCAAGATCCAGCGGGGCCCCTCCTACGAGCAGTACTTC
CASKIQRGPSYEQYF
>NA|TRBJ2-2|few|TRBV4-1
TGCGCCAGCAGCCCTCCTAGCGCCGGGACCGGGGAGCTGTTTTTT
CASSPPSAGTGELFF
>NA|TRBJ2-6|NA|TRBV6-1
TGTGCCAGCAGTGATGGGGTGCCCGTGAGAATCGGGGCCAACGTCCTGACTTTC
CASSDGVPVRIGANVLTF
>NA|TRBJ2-2|many|TRBV29-1
TGCAGCGTTTCTCGGGGGGCGCGTTCCGGGGAGCTGTTTTTT
CSVSRGARSGELFF
>NA|TRBJ1-1|NA|TRBV5-1
TGCGCCAGCAGCCACGGAGTGATGGACACTGAAGCTTTCTTT
CASSHGVMDTEAFF
>NA|TRBJ1-4|few|TRBV11-2
TGTGCCAGCAGCCCCCGGGGGGTACAGATGGAGGAAAAACTGTTTTTT
CASSPRGVQMEEKLFF